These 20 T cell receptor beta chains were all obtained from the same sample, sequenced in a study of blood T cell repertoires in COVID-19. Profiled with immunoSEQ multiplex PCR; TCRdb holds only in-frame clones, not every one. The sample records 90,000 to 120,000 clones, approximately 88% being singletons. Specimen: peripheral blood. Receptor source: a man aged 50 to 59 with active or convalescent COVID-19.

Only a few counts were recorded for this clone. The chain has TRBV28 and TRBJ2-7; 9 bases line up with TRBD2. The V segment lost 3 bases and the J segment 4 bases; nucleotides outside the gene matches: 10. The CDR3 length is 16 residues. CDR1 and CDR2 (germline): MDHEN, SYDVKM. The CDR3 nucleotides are TGTGCCAGCAGTTTTCTGGTGGCTAGCGGGACATACGAGCAGTACTTC. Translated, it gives CASSFLVASGTYEQYF.

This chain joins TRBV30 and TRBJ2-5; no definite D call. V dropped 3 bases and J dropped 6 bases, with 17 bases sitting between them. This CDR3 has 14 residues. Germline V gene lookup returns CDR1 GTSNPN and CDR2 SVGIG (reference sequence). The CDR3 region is CAWSPGWATQTQYF. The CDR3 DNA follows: TGTGCCTGGAGCCCCGGCTGGGCGACGCAGACCCAGTACTTC.

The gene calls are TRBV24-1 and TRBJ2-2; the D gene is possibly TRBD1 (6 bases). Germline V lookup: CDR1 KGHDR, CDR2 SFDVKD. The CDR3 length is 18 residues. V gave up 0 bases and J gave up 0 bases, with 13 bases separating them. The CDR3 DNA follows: TGTGCCACCAGTGATTTGCCCTTGGACAGACCGAACACCGGGGAGCTGTTTTTT. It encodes CATSDLPLDRPNTGELFF.

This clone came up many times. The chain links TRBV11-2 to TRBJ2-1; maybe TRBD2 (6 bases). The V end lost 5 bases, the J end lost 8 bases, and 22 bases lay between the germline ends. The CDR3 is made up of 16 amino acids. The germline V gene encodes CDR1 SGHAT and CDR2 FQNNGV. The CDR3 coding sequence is TGTGCCAGCAGCCCCCTCGGGGGTCTAGCAGCGGATGAGCAGTTCTTC. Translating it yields CASSPLGGLAADEQFF.

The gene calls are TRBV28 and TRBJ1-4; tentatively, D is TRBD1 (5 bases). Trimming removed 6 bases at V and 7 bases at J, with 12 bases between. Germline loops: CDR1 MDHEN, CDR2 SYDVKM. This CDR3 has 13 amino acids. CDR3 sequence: CASRRQNSEKLFF. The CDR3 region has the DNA TGTGCCAGCAGGAGACAGAATTCTGAAAAACTGTTTTTT.

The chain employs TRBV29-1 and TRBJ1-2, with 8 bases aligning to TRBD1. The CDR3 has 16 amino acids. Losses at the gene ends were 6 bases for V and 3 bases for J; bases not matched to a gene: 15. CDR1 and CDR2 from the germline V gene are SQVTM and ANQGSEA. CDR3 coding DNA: TGCAGCGTGGGGGGGACAGGAGACCCTGAGGACTATGGCTACACCTTC. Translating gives CSVGGTGDPEDYGYTF.

The CDR3 sequence: CASSLGQPFIEQYF. The CDR3 DNA sequence: TGTGCCAGCAGTTTGGGGCAGCCGTTCATCGAGCAGTACTTC. J is TRBJ2-7 and V is TRBV27; TRBD1 is a possible D gene (5 bases). The germline V gene has CDR1 MNHEY and CDR2 SMNVEV (reference sequence). There are 14 residues in the CDR3. V shed 3 bases and J shed 6 bases, with 15 bases lying between them.

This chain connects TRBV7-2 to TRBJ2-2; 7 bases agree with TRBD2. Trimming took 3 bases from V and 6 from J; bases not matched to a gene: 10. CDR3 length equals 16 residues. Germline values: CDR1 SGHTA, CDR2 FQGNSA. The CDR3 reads CASSFGLVRGAGELFF. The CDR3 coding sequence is TGTGCCAGCAGCTTTGGTCTCGTACGGGGGGCCGGGGAGCTGTTTTTT. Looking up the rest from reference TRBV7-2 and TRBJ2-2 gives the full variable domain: GAGVSQSPSNKVTEKGKDVELRCDPISGHTALYWYRQSLGQGLEFLIYFQGNSAPDKSGLPSDRFSAERTGGSVSTLTIQRTQQEDSAVYLCASSFGLVRGAGELFFGEGSRLTVL.

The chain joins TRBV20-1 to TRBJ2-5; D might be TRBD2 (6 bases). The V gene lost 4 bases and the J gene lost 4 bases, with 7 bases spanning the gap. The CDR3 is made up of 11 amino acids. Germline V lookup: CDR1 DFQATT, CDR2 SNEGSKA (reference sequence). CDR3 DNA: TGCAGTGCTATGGAGGGAGAGACCCAGTACTTC. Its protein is CSAMEGETQYF.

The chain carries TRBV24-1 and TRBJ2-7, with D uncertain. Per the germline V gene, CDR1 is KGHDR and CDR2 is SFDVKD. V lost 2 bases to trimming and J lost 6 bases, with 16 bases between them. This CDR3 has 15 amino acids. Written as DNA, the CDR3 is TGTGCCACCAGTGATTCCGGCGGATTTTTTACCGAGCAGTACTTC. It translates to CATSDSGGFFTEQYF.

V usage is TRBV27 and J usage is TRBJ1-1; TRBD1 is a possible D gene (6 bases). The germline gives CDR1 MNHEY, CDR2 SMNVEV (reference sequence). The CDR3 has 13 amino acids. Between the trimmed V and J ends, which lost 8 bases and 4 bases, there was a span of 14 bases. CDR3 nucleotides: TGTGCCAGCCGGGGAGAGGGGGTCACTGAAGCTTTCTTT. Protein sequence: CASRGEGVTEAFF.

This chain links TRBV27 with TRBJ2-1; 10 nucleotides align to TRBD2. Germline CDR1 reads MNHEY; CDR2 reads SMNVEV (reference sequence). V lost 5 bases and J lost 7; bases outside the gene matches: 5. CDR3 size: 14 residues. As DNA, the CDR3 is TGTGCCAGCAGTATCAGTAGCGGGAGGAATGAGCAGTTCTTC. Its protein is CASSISSGRNEQFF.

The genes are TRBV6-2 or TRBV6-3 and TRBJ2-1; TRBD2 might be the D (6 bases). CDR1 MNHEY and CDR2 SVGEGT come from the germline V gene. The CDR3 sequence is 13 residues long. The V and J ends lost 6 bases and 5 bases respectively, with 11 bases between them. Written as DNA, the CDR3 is TGTGCCAGCAGCCGCGCGGGGAACAATGAGCAGTTCTTC. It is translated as CASSRAGNNEQFF.

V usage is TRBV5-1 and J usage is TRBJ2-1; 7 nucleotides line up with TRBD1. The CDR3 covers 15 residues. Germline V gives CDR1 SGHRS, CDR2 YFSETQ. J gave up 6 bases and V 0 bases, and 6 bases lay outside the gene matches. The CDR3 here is CASSLGDRGLNEQFF. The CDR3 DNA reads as TGCGCCAGCAGCTTGGGGGATAGGGGGCTCAATGAGCAGTTCTTC.

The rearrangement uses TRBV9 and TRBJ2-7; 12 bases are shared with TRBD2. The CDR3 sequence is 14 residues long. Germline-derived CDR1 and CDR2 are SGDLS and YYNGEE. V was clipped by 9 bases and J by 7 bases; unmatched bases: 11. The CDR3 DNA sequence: TGTGCCACCCCGACTAGCGGGAGATCAGAGGAGCAGTACTTC. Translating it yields CATPTSGRSEEQYF.

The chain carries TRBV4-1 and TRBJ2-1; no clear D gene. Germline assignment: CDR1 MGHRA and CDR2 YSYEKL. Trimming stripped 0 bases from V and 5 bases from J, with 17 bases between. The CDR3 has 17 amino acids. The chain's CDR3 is CASSQEYSSTFHNEQFF. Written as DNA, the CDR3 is TGCGCCAGCAGCCAAGAATACTCCTCAACCTTTCACAATGAGCAGTTCTTC.

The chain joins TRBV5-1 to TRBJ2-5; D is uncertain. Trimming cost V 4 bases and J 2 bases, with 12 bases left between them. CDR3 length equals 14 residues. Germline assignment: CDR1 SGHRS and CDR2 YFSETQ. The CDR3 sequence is CASSPTWLQETQYF. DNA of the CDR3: TGCGCCAGCAGCCCGACTTGGCTGCAAGAGACCCAGTACTTC.

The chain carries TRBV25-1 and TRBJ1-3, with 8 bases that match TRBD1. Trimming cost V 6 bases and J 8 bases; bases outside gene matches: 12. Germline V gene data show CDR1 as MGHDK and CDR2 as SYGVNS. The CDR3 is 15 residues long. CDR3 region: CASRERQGRSDTIYF. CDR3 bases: TGTGCCAGCAGAGAGAGACAGGGGCGGTCAGACACCATATATTTT. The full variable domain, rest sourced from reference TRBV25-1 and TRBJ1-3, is EADIYQTPRYLVIGTGKKITLECSQTMGHDKMYWYQQDPGMELHLIHYSYGVNSTEKGDLSSESTVSRIRTEHFPLTLESARPSHTSQYLCASRERQGRSDTIYFGEGSWLTVV.

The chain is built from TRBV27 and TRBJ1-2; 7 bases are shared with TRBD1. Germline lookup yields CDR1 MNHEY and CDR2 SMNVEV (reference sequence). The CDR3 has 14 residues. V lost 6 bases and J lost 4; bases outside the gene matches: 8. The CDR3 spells CASRLQGLGYGYTF. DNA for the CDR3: TGTGCCAGCAGGTTACAGGGGTTAGGCTATGGCTACACCTTC.

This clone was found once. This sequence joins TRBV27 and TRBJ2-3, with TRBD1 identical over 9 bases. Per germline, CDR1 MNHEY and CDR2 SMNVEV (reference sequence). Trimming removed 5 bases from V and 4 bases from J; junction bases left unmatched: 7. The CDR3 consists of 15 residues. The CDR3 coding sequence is TGTGCCAGCAGTAGAGGACAGGGGTTCTCAGATACGCAGTATTTT. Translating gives CASSRGQGFSDTQYF.